A single sample gave rise to the 7 T cell receptor beta chains below, sequenced in a study of STAT5B mutations in CD4+ large granular lymphocyte leukemia. Sequencing was performed with immunoSEQ multiplex PCR; in TCRdb, only in-frame clones are kept and a portion is missing. The sample has approximately 49,000 clones, just over 70% seen once; the top ten hold 1.5%. Sequencing was performed on CD4+ T cells from blood buffy coats. The receptors originated from a human donor in good health.

V usage is TRBV11-2 and J usage is TRBJ2-6, with D possibly being TRBD1 (6 bases). The CDR3 is made up of 16 amino acids. CDR1 and CDR2 from the germline V gene are SGHAT and FQNNGV. The germline V and J ends were trimmed by 2 bases and 4 bases, with 12 bases remaining between them. The CDR3 nucleotides read TGTGCCAGCAGCTTACACTCAGGGGTCGGGGCCAACGTCCTGACTTTC. Protein product: CASSLHSGVGANVLTF. Drawing the rest from reference TRBV11-2 and TRBJ2-6, the complete variable domain is EAGVAQSPRYKIIEKRQSVAFWCNPISGHATLYWYQQILGQGPKLLIQFQNNGVVDDSQLPKDRFSAERLKGVDSTLKIQPAKLEDSAVYLCASSLHSGVGANVLTFGAGSRLTVL.

The chain employs TRBV5-1 and TRBJ1-6; D unresolved. In germline, CDR1 is SGHRS, CDR2 YFSETQ. This CDR3 is built from 14 residues. V was shortened by 2 bases and J by 7 bases, with 10 bases between the two germline ends. CDR3 loop: CASSLGAGNSPLHF. CDR3 DNA: TGCGCCAGCAGCTTAGGTGCGGGGAATTCACCCCTCCACTTT.

The V and J genes are TRBV7-9 and TRBJ1-2; 8 bases are a match to TRBD1. The CDR3 sequence is 16 residues long. Germline V gene data show CDR1 as SEHNR and CDR2 as FQNEAQ (reference sequence). V shed 5 bases, J shed 4 bases, and the junction held 12 bases outside the gene matches. In DNA, the CDR3 is TGTGCCAGCAGCCAGGACAGGGTCGCGGTAGCCTATGGCTACACCTTC. It codes for CASSQDRVAVAYGYTF.

The chain combines TRBV6-1 with TRBJ2-7; possibly TRBD2 for D (6 bases). With 0 bases removed from V and 0 bases from J, the gap between germline ends came to 9 bases. Germline CDR1 is MNHNS and CDR2 is SASEGT. The CDR3 spans 15 residues. The DNA of the CDR3 is TGTGCCAGCAGTGAAGCATACGGGGGCTCCTACGAGCAGTACTTC. Translating it yields CASSEAYGGSYEQYF.

The V call is TRBV18, the J call TRBJ1-4, with 8 bases lining up with TRBD1. V lost 1 base and J lost 8; bases outside the gene matches: 15. Germline V gene sequence: CDR1 KGHSH, CDR2 LQKENI. The CDR3 contains 18 residues. CDR3 in DNA: TGTGCCAGCTCACCACGACAGGACAGGGCGTCTTTGGGAGAAAAACTGTTTTTT. It translates to CASSPRQDRASLGEKLFF.

This clone turned up a few times. The chain recombines TRBV28 with TRBJ2-5; D is perhaps TRBD2 (6 bases). CDR1 and CDR2 (germline): MDHEN, SYDVKM. This CDR3 contains 13 residues. V shed 7 bases and J shed 5 bases, with 14 bases lying between them. The CDR3 loop reads CASTGVGGETQYF. As DNA, the CDR3 is TGTGCCAGCACGGGAGTTGGTGGGGAGACCCAGTACTTC.

The gene calls are TRBV5-1 and TRBJ1-4; unclear D gene. CDR1 is SGHRS and CDR2 is YFSETQ in the germline V gene. The CDR3 contains 14 residues. V was shortened by 0 bases and J by 0 bases, with 3 bases between the two germline ends. CDR3: CASSLETTNEKLFF. DNA for the CDR3: TGCGCCAGCAGCTTGGAAACAACTAATGAAAAACTGTTTTTT.